The 18 T cell receptor beta chains in this list originate from one sample, sequenced in a study of blood T cell repertoires in COVID-19. Libraries were prepared by immunoSEQ multiplex PCR; TCRdb keeps only in-frame clonotypes and omits some of them. The table includes about 410,000 clones, 75% to 90% detected once. The sample was peripheral blood. Receptor source: a woman between 40 and 50 years old with COVID-19, enrolled during active disease.

CDR3 nucleotides: TGTGCCAGCAGCCAAGATAGGGGGGGAGTCATAGACAATGAGCAGTTCTTC. Amino acids: CASSQDRGGVIDNEQFF. The V gene is TRBV14, the J gene TRBJ2-1, with D possibly being TRBD2 (7 bases). Looked up from germline, CDR1 is SGHDN and CDR2 is FVKESK. The CDR3 spans 17 residues. V lost 0 bases and J 5 bases, leaving 17 bases between the germline ends.

The chain uses TRBV2 and TRBJ2-2; 9 nucleotides match TRBD1. The germline V gene encodes CDR1 SNHLY and CDR2 FYNNEI. V was pared by 7 bases and J by 0 bases, with 0 bases of the junction left unmatched. The CDR3 runs 14 residues. The CDR3 sequence: CASNRGPNTGELFF. The CDR3 DNA sequence: TGTGCCAGCAACAGGGGGCCGAACACCGGGGAGCTGTTTTTT.

CDR3 in amino acids: CASSTGVYSGNTIYF. The CDR3 DNA follows: TGCGCCAGCTCCACCGGGGTTTACTCTGGAAACACCATATATTTT. The rearrangement uses TRBV5-1 and TRBJ1-3; D is uncertain. The CDR3 runs 15 residues. Trimming took 7 bases from V and 0 from J, leaving 14 bases between them. Germline CDR1 and CDR2: SGHRS and YFSETQ.

The V and J genes are TRBV14 and TRBJ1-1; TRBD1 aligns across 10 bases. J lost 8 bases, V lost 4 bases, and 7 bases had no gene match. The CDR3 is 14 residues long. Germline V CDR1 and CDR2: SGHDN, FVKESK. The CDR3 loop reads CASSPGGTGVEAFF. The CDR3 coding sequence is TGTGCCAGCAGCCCAGGGGGGACAGGGGTGGAAGCTTTCTTT.

The V gene is TRBV7-9, the J gene TRBJ2-1; 8 bases agree with TRBD2. J lost 7 bases, V lost 10 bases, and 6 bases had no gene match. Germline loops: CDR1 SEHNR, CDR2 FQNEAQ (reference sequence). CDR3 length equals 12 residues. CDR3 nucleotide sequence: TGTGCCACGTTAGCGGGGAAGAATGAGCAGTTCTTC. This codes for CATLAGKNEQFF.

This clone was seen a handful of times. The rearrangement uses TRBV6-6 and TRBJ1-1, with D possibly TRBD1 on 5 matching bases. The CDR3 runs 12 residues. The V end lost 7 bases, the J end lost 6 bases, and 12 bases lay between the germline ends. The germline V gene has CDR1 MNHNY and CDR2 SVGAGI (reference sequence). The CDR3 region has the DNA TGTGCCAGCACGAAAGGGGTCCCTGAAGCTTTCTTT. Its protein is CASTKGVPEAFF.

The chain carries TRBV7-2 and TRBJ2-7, with D maybe TRBD1 (6 bases). Germline V gives CDR1 SGHTA, CDR2 FQGNSA. V lost 0 bases and J 3 bases, leaving 15 bases between the germline ends. The CDR3 is made up of 16 amino acids. In nucleotides, the CDR3 is TGTGCCAGCAGCTTAGCAGGGGGAACTTCGGACTACGAGCAGTACTTC. Its protein is CASSLAGGTSDYEQYF.

CDR3 amino acids: CASSLRGSYEQYF. CDR3 sequence (DNA): TGTGCCAGCAGTTTACGCGGCTCCTACGAGCAGTACTTC. The chain employs TRBV12-3 or TRBV12-4 and TRBJ2-7, with no clear D. The CDR3 contains 13 residues. The V gene lost 2 bases and the J gene lost 0 bases, with 5 bases spanning the gap.

This clone was seen once. The V gene is TRBV5-1, the J gene TRBJ1-5; D possibly corresponds to TRBD1 (6 bases). The CDR3 sequence is 15 residues long. The V gene lost 3 bases and the J gene lost 8 bases, with 18 bases spanning the gap. Looked up from germline, CDR1 is SGHRS and CDR2 is YFSETQ. In DNA form, the CDR3 reads TGCGCCAGCAGCTCCGCGGGGGCCCCCTGGGAGCCCCAGCATTTT. It is translated as CASSSAGAPWEPQHF.

This sequence joins TRBV30 and TRBJ2-1; 7 nucleotides agree with TRBD2. CDR3 length: 16 amino acids. V dropped 3 bases and J dropped 1; count of bases not matched to a gene: 9. The germline CDR1 and CDR2 sequences are GTSNPN and SVGIG (reference sequence). CDR3 amino acids: CAWRRRSGGSYNEQFF. Written as DNA, the CDR3 is TGTGCCTGGAGGCGGAGGTCGGGGGGTTCCTACAATGAGCAGTTCTTC.

This chain connects TRBV5-1 to TRBJ2-7, with no clear D. CDR1 and CDR2 from the germline V gene are SGHRS and YFSETQ. Trimming shortened V by 7 bases and J by 4 bases, and 18 bases separated the two germline ends. The CDR3 loop spans 14 amino acids. CDR3 sequence: CASPVKVSRYEQYF. DNA of the CDR3: TGCGCCAGCCCGGTCAAAGTAAGTAGATACGAGCAGTACTTC.

The gene calls are TRBV18 and TRBJ1-1; no firm D call. The CDR3 is made up of 15 amino acids. Germline CDR1 and CDR2: KGHSH and LQKENI. Trimming took 3 bases from V and 1 from J, leaving 12 bases between them. CDR3 sequence: CASSPGGLPNTEAFF. DNA for the CDR3: TGTGCCAGCTCACCCGGCGGACTTCCGAACACTGAAGCTTTCTTT.

The chain carries TRBV9 and TRBJ2-2; 11 bases align to TRBD2. Germline CDR1 is SGDLS and CDR2 is YYNGEE. The J segment lost 7 bases and the V segment lost 0 bases, leaving 2 bases of the junction unmatched. This CDR3 comprises 15 residues. CDR3: CASSVAGLAGGELFF. The CDR3 DNA follows: TGTGCCAGCAGCGTAGCCGGACTAGCGGGCGGGGAGCTGTTTTTT.

In its sample, this clone was seen once. The chain carries TRBV9 and TRBJ1-1; D may be TRBD1 (6 bases). This CDR3 is 14 amino acids long. Germline V lookup: CDR1 SGDLS, CDR2 YYNGEE. Trimming took off 4 bases at V and 6 bases at J, with 16 bases between the two ends. CDR3 loop: CASSSRPPGAEAFF. The CDR3 DNA reads as TGTGCCAGCAGCTCACGGCCCCCAGGGGCTGAAGCTTTCTTT.

The chain recombines TRBV25-1 with TRBJ2-3, with D unclear. This CDR3 is built from 11 residues. The V end lost 3 bases, the J end lost 6 bases, and 4 bases lay between the germline ends. The V gene's germline CDR1 is MGHDK and CDR2 SYGVNS. The DNA of the CDR3 is TGTGCCAGCAGTGATGCGGATACGCAGTATTTT. This sequence encodes CASSDADTQYF.

The chain employs TRBV18 and TRBJ1-4, with D possibly TRBD1 on 5 matching bases. Germline V gives CDR1 KGHSH, CDR2 LQKENI. V was shortened by 1 base and J by 4 bases, with 16 bases between the two germline ends. The CDR3 is 17 residues long. CDR3 nucleotides: TGTGCCAGCTCACCACGTTCCCAGGGCATTTATAATGAAAAACTGTTTTTT. Its protein product is CASSPRSQGIYNEKLFF.

The V gene is TRBV6-5, the J gene TRBJ1-2; D is uncertain. V was pared by 7 bases and J by 3 bases, with 15 bases between. This CDR3 is built from 14 residues. Germline CDR1 reads MNHEY; CDR2 reads SVGAGI. CDR3 in amino acids: CASTKRGFDYGYTF. The DNA for the CDR3 is TGTGCCAGCACCAAACGGGGTTTCGACTATGGCTACACCTTC.

This clone was seen only once. This chain connects TRBV5-1 to TRBJ2-7; 12 bases fit TRBD2. This CDR3 comprises 20 residues. CDR1 is SGHRS and CDR2 is YFSETQ in the germline V gene. V lost 3 bases, J lost 4 bases, and 20 bases stayed unmatched. For the CDR3, the DNA is TGCGCCAGCAGCTATACATCCGGGACAGAGACTAGCGGGAGTAAGTACGAGCAGTACTTC. Protein product: CASSYTSGTETSGSKYEQYF.